This is a list of T cell receptor beta chains from one sample in a study of T cells in Graves' hyperthyroidism and ophthalmopathy. TCRdb itself ran the multiplex PCR reads through MiXCR, one entry per CDR3 protein. Seen here are 450,000 to 550,000 distinct CDR3 sequences, about 24% observed once, and the top ten hold 11%. The sample consisted of blood. The source is a woman aged 25 to 45 with Graves' ophthalmopathy. Both conserved end residues are part of each CDR3. A D gene is named only where the DNA matches it firmly. Clone size is stated in some rows and not others, as once, few, many or a class when expanded.

clone_size,j_call,v_call,d_call,cdr3_nt,cdr3_aa
.,TRBJ2-7,TRBV5-5,.,TGTGCCAGCAGCTTGGCGGATTCCCCCTCCTCCTACGAGCAGTACTTC,CASSLADSPSSYEQYF
.,TRBJ1-1,TRBV6-1,TRBD1,TGTGCCAGCACCGTAGGACAGGGTGGTGAAGCTTTCTTT,CASTVGQGGEAFF
many,TRBJ1-2,TRBV2,.,TGTGCCAGCAGTGAAGCGGGCAGGGTTTATGGCTACACCTTC,CASSEAGRVYGYTF
.,TRBJ1-1,TRBV10-3,.,TGTGCCATCAGTTTGGACACGAACACTGAAGCTTTCTTT,CAISLDTNTEAFF
many,TRBJ2-5,TRBV12-3/TRBV12-4,.,TGTGCCAGCAGTGGGTGGGGGGCAGAGACCCAGTACTTC,CASSGWGAETQYF
once,TRBJ2-7,TRBV29-1,TRBD1,TGCAACGCCCGGGACAGGGAGGCCTACGAGCAGTACTTC,CNARDREAYEQYF
.,TRBJ2-7,TRBV6-1,.,TGTGCCAGCAGTGTTCAAGTGGGACGGGGACCCGAGCAGTACTTC,CASSVQVGRGPEQYF
.,TRBJ2-7,TRBV18,TRBD1,TGTGCCAGCTCGAAGGGACAGGTAGGCTACGAGCAGTACTTC,CASSKGQVGYEQYF
many,TRBJ1-1,TRBV11-1,.,TGTGCCAGCAGCCATGGGACAACCACTGAAGCTTTCTTT,CASSHGTTTEAFF
.,TRBJ2-2,TRBV29-1,.,TGCAGCGTTGTACGGTCCGGGGAGCTGTTTTTT,CSVVRSGELFF
many,TRBJ1-2,TRBV28,TRBD1,TGTGCCAGCAGTTCCGCCCCCGGGACAGGGGACTATGGCTACACCTTC,CASSSAPGTGDYGYTF